This T cell receptor (beta chain) was sequenced during a study of T-cell reconstitution after alpha-beta-depleted transplantation in children. For TCRbeta, the library was prepared with unique molecular identifiers. TCRdb re-analysed the PCR reads in MiXCR, keeping a single row per CDR3 protein. The sample comprises 700,000 to 950,000 distinct CDR3 sequences, roughly 16% of which are singletons, and approximately 5% rests with the top ten. Trimming took 0 bases from V and 3 from J; bases not matched to a gene: 4. The CDR3 sequence is 15 residues long. CDR1 and CDR2 (germline): SGHRS, YFSETQ. This clonotype was found a few times. Its antigen is not known. Study observations and caveats: Recipient T cells and thymic progenitors that survived were the source of the high TCRbeta diversity seen at day 60 in some patients. Newly produced T cells mostly accounted for T-cell counts and diversity one year post-transplant. At around two months after transplant, the alpha-beta T cells were reportedly derived from several hundred expanded clones that came from non-depleted graft cells.

The clonotype originates from a male patient between 5 and 17 years old who had a stem cell transplant for acute lymphoblastic leukemia, so the T cells may come from the graft donor. Source: PBMCs, mostly from graft donor cells, taken 360 days after TCRalphabeta/CD19-depleted stem cell transplant. The chain is built from TRBV5-1 and TRBJ2-5; 8 bases align to TRBD1. The CDR3 coding sequence is TGCGCCAGCAGCTTGGCAGGGGGCATAGAAGAGACCCAGTACTTC. Translated, it gives CASSLAGGIEETQYF.